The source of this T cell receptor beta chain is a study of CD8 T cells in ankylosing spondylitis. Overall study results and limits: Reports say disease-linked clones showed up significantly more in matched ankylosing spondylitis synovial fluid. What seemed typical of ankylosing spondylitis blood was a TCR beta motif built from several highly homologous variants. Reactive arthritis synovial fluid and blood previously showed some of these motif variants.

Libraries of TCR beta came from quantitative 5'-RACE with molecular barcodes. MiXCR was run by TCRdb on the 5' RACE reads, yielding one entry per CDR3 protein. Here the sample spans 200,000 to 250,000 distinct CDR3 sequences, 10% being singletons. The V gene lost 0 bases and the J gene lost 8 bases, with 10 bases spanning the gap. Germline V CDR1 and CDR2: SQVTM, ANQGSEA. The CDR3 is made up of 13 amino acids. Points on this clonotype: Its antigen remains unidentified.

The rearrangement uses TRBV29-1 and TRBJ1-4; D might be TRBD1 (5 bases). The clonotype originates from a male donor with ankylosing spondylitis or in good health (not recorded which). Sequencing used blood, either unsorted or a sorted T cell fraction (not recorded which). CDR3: CSVEDNGAEKLFF. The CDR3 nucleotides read TGCAGCGTTGAAGATAACGGGGCCGAAAAACTGTTTTTT.